These T cell receptor beta chains were read from a single sample in a study of T cell repertoires in cytomegalovirus infection. TCRdb called the reads again in MiXCR, with one record for every CDR3 protein. The sample lists about 830,000 distinct CDR3 sequences, approximately 30% occurring once. These receptors have no identified antigens. The sample in question was cultured CD8+ T cells from PBMCs, obtained from culture after CMV antigen stimulation. Receptors were obtained from a human donor in good health (CMV status not recorded). Some clones in this sample may be carry-over from other donors' samples. The CDR3 runs from the conserved cysteine through the conserved F or W. Clone size is stated in some rows and not others, as once, few, many or a class when expanded.

>TRBV7-8|-|TRBJ1-2
CASSGDRSSGTF
>TRBV9|-|TRBJ2-3
CASSLSGWSPDTQYF
>TRBV27|few|TRBJ2-1
CASSPHVLARGYNEQFF
>TRBV19|few|TRBJ1-1
CATQSAYTEAFF
>TRBV2|-|TRBJ2-2
CASASRGAQGTGELFF
>TRBV12-3/TRBV12-4|few|TRBJ2-2
CASSLATGSGELFF
>TRBV27|few|TRBJ1-1
CASSLNGRVNKAFF
>TRBV25-1|-|TRBJ1-1
CASSVRLFTEAFF
>TRBV6-1|few|TRBJ1-1
CASTTRQKNTEAFF
>TRBV4-1|-|TRBJ2-2
CASSRGPRTDSLNTGELFF
>TRBV7-3|once|TRBJ1-1
CASSFVGRGREDTEAFF
>TRBV27|-|TRBJ2-3
CASSFLGGGASDTQYF
>TRBV7-9|few|TRBJ2-5
CASSNRDRGSETQYF
>TRBV29-1|-|TRBJ2-2
CSVVLDTGELFF
>TRBV6-4|-|TRBJ2-2
CASSDDLFTGELFF
>TRBV7-6|many|TRBJ2-1
CASQRVLASGGRENEQFF
>TRBV7-9|many|TRBJ1-2
CASSFPTEVYGYTF
>TRBV15|-|TRBJ2-2
CATSTPALAAFGELFF
>TRBV7-9|-|TRBJ2-6
CASSFGYGQGLSGANVLTF
>TRBV7-9|-|TRBJ1-5
CASRSGQGVREPQHF
>TRBV20-1|-|TRBJ2-1
CSARPITRSSYNEQFF
>TRBV20-1|-|TRBJ2-7
CSATPTGWEQYF
>TRBV7-9|-|TRBJ1-1
CASSPPGGWSEAFF
>TRBV13|-|TRBJ1-2
CASSAMTVNYGYTF
>TRBV4-1|many|TRBJ2-3
CASSQEGSTDTQYF
>TRBV5-1|-|TRBJ1-5
CASSLYPNSNQPQHF
>TRBV27|-|TRBJ2-1
CASSPTTGDFSYNEQFF
>TRBV6-5|few|TRBJ1-1
CASSTDRARSTGAFF
>TRBV10-3|few|TRBJ2-3
CAISERLASTDTQYF
>TRBV19|few|TRBJ2-1
CASSIVSSGSYNEQFF
>TRBV6-1|few|TRBJ2-5
CAAEDRVLETQYF
>TRBV12-3/TRBV12-4|-|TRBJ2-5
CANTWGTAQETQYF
>TRBV23-1|few|TRBJ2-1
CASRRTGAQPVFNEQFF
>TRBV12-3/TRBV12-4|-|TRBJ1-1
CASSLRGGVSTEAFF
>TRBV12-5|few|TRBJ1-6
CASGPPTQGLNNSPLHF
>TRBV7-2|many|TRBJ2-5
CASSLITNQETQYF
>TRBV4-2|few|TRBJ2-1
CASSQFGGAQIHEQFF
>TRBV19|-|TRBJ2-1
CASTHTRGPYYNEQFF
>TRBV20-1|-|TRBJ1-3
CSAADRGVGNTIYF
>TRBV6-5|few|TRBJ2-7
CASSYSGQSFYEQYF
>TRBV6-7|few|TRBJ1-1
CASSYTDRGSEAFF
>TRBV27|-|TRBJ1-1
CTSSSTGGTNTEAFF
>TRBV7-6|once|TRBJ1-1
CASSLVGLDTGPMNTEAFF
>TRBV2|-|TRBJ2-7
CASLPGLYEQYF
>TRBV12-3/TRBV12-4|-|TRBJ2-5
CASSFVAGELQETQYF
>TRBV12-3/TRBV12-4|-|TRBJ2-1
CASSPMGLAGYNEQFF
>TRBV10-3|few|TRBJ1-3
CAITSTGDTGNTIYF
>TRBV4-1|-|TRBJ2-1
CASSQDFQGSGEQFF